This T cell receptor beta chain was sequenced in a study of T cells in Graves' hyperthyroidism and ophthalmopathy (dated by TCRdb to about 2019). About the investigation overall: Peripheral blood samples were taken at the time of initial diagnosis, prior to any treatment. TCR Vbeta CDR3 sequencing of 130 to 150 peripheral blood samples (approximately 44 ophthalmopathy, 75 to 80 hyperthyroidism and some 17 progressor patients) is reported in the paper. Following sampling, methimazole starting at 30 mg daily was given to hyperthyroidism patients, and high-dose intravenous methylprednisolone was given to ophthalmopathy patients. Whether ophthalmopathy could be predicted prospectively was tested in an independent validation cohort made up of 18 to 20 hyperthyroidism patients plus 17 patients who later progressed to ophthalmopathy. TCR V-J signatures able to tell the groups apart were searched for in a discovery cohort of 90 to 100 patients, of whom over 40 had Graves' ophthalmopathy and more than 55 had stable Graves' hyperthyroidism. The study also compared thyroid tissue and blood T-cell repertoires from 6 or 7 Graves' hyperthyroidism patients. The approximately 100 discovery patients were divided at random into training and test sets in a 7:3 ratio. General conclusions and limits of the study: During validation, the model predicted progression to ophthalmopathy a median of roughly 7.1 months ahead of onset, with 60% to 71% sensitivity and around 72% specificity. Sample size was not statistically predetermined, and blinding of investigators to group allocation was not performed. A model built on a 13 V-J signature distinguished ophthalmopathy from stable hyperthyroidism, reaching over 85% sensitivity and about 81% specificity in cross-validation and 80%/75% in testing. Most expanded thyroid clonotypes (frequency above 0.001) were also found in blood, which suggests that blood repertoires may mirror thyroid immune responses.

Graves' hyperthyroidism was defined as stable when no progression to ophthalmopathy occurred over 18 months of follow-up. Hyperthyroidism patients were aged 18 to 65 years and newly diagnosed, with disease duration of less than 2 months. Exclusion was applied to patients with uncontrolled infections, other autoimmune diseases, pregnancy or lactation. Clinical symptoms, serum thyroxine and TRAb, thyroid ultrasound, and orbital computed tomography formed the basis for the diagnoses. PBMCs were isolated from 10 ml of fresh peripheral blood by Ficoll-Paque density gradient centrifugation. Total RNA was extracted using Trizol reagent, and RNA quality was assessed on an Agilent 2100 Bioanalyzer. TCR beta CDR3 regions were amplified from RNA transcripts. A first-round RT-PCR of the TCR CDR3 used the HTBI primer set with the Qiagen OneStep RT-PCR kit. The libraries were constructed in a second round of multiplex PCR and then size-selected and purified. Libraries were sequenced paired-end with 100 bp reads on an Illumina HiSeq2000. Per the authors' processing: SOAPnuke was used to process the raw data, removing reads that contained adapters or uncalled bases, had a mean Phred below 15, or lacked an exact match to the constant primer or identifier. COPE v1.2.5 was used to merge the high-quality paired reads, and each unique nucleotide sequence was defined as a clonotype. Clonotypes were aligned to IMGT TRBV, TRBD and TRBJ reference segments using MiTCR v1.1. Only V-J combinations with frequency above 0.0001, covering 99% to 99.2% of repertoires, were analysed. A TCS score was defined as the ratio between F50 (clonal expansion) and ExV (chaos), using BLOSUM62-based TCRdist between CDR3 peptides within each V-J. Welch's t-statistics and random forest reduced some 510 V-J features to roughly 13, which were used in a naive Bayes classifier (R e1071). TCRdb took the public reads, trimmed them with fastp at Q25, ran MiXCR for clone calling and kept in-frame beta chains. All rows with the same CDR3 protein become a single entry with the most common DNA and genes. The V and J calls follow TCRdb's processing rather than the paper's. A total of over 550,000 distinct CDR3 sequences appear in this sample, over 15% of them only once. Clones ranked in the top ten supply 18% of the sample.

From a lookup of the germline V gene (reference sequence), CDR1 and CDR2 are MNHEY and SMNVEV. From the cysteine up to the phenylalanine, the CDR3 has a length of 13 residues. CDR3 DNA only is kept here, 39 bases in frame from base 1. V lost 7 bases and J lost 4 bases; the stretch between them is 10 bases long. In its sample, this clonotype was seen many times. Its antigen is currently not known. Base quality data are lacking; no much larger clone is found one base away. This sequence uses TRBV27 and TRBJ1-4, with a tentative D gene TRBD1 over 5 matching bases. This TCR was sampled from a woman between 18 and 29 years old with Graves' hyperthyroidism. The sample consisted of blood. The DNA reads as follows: TGTGCCAGCACCGGGGGGATTAATGAAAAACTGTTTTTT. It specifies CASTGGINEKLFF.